One and the same sample provided the 6 T cell receptor beta chains below, sequenced in a study of brain T cells in children with intractable seizures. Clones were sequenced by immunoSEQ multiplex PCR, and TCRdb holds only the in-frame ones, with some missing. The sample holds about 64,000 clones, around 96% seen once. The sequenced sample was peripheral blood, obtained at surgery. Receptor source: a boy under two years old with focal cortical dysplasia and intractable seizures.

The J gene is TRBJ1-1, the V gene TRBV6-2 or TRBV6-3, with unresolved D. V dropped 0 bases and J dropped 0 bases, with 5 bases sitting between them. Germline assignment: CDR1 MNHEY and CDR2 SVGEGT. The CDR3 sequence is 14 residues long. The CDR3 DNA is TGTGCCAGCAGTTACTCCATCATGAACACTGAAGCTTTCTTT. Encoded protein: CASSYSIMNTEAFF.

The J gene is TRBJ2-5, the V gene TRBV12-3 or TRBV12-4; D call uncertain. This CDR3 is built from 12 residues. Trimming removed 6 bases at V and 4 bases at J, with 9 bases between. CDR3 DNA sequence: TGTGCCAGCAGCCGGACGGGAGAGACCCAGTACTTC. It is translated as CASSRTGETQYF.

The chain employs TRBV19 and TRBJ2-5; 8 positions match TRBD1. Trimming removed 5 bases from V and 4 bases from J; junction bases left unmatched: 3. The V gene's germline CDR1 is LNHDA and CDR2 SQIVND (reference sequence). This CDR3 is 13 amino acids long. CDR3 coding DNA: TGTGCCAGTAGTCACAGGGGGGCAGAGACCCAGTACTTC. Protein product: CASSHRGAETQYF.

The rearrangement links TRBV18 to TRBJ2-6; no clear D gene. This CDR3 spans 15 amino acids. V shed 1 base and J shed 4 bases, with 8 bases lying between them. Germline CDR1 KGHSH, CDR2 LQKENI. The CDR3 region has the DNA TGTGCCAGCTCACCACTAGCTCCCGGGGCCAACGTCCTGACTTTC. Translating gives CASSPLAPGANVLTF.

J is TRBJ2-1 and V is TRBV5-1; 8 bases map to TRBD1. This CDR3 spans 15 amino acids. From germline, CDR1 is SGHRS and CDR2 YFSETQ. With 4 bases clipped from V and 6 bases from J, the junction kept 9 bases outside the gene matches. The CDR3 region is CASSPGQGWGNEQFF. The CDR3 coding sequence is TGCGCCAGCAGCCCCGGACAGGGATGGGGCAATGAGCAGTTCTTC. Drawing the rest from reference TRBV5-1 and TRBJ2-1, the complete variable domain is KAGVTQTPRYLIKTRGQQVTLSCSPISGHRSVSWYQQTPGQGLQFLFEYFSETQRNKGNFPGRFSGRQFSNSRSEMNVSTLELGDSALYLCASSPGQGWGNEQFFGPGTRLTVL.

The chain uses TRBV7-9 and TRBJ1-1, with D perhaps matching TRBD1 (5 bases). Between the trimmed V and J ends, which lost 7 bases and 1 base, there was a span of 13 bases. From germline, CDR1 is SEHNR and CDR2 FQNEAQ (reference sequence). CDR3 length: 14 residues. This CDR3 is CASTQGLGNTEAFF. As DNA, the CDR3 is TGTGCCAGCACCCAGGGTTTGGGGAACACTGAAGCTTTCTTT.